The T cell receptor (beta chain) described here comes from a study of graft-versus-host responses after intestinal transplantation. Study results and caveats: Peak circulating GvH clone levels were associated with early post-transplant HvG declines. Recipient marrow harbored GvH clones, some of which surfaced first in ileum or blood.

Sequenced by immunoSEQ multiplex PCR; TCRdb stores in-frame clones only, minus some. The sample holds about 90,000 clones, roughly 92% seen once. A remark on this clone: The antigen is undetermined.

The V gene lost 2 bases and the J gene lost 3 bases, with 3 bases spanning the gap. There are 12 residues in the CDR3. Germline CDR1 and CDR2: SGHVS and FQNEAQ. The rearrangement links TRBV7-8 to TRBJ2-3; unclear D gene. Sequenced here: unstimulated CD4+ T cells sorted from spleen or lymph node cells, sampled before intestinal transplant. The receptor comes from a human donor who received an intestinal transplant. The CDR3 sequence: CASSLITDTQYF. The CDR3 nucleotides read TGTGCCAGCAGCTTAATTACAGATACGCAGTATTTT.